This T cell receptor (beta chain) was sequenced during a study of T cell responses to AZD1222 COVID-19 vaccine. Findings and caveats of the study: Most donors were white British and more were female, and clonal diversity was possibly underestimated. No day 14 peak samples; only post-peak repertoires were characterized. The study identified only 6 or 7 AZD1222 recipients as seropositive at baseline. Increases in Spike-specific TCR breadth and depth were seen after two AZD1222 doses.

Libraries were prepared by immunoSEQ multiplex PCR; TCRdb keeps only in-frame clonotypes and omits some of them. Among 95,000 to 100,000 clones, approximately 93% were seen once, and the ten largest hold just over 8%. On this clone itself: What it binds is unknown.

V shed 2 bases and J shed 1 base, with 10 bases lying between them. This CDR3 is built from 15 residues. In germline, CDR1 is SGHAT, CDR2 FQNNGV. The sample consisted of peripheral blood, taken 28 days after the second AZD1222 dose. This chain connects TRBV11-2 to TRBJ2-3, with D perhaps matching TRBD2 (6 bases). The receptor comes from an adult who received the AZD1222 COVID-19 vaccine. CDR3 loop: CASSLSGARTDTQYF. The CDR3 DNA follows: TGTGCCAGCAGCTTATCGGGAGCTCGCACAGATACGCAGTATTTT.